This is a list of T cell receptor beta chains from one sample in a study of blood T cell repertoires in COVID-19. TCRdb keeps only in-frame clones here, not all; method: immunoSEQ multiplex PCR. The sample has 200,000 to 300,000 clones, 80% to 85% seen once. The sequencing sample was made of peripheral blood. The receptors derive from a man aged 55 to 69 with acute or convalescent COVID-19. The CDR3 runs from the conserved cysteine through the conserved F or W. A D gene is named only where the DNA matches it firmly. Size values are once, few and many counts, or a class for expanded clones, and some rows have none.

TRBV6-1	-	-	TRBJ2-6	TGTGCCAGCAGTGATGGAGGGCTTGGGGCCAACGTCCTGACTTTC	CASSDGGLGANVLTF
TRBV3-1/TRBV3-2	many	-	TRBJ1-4	TGTGCCAGCAGCCAAGAGGGGGGAACTAATGAAAAACTGTTTTTT	CASSQEGGTNEKLFF
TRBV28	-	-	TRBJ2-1	TGTGCCAGCAGTTTTCTGCGATTTGGGCGACGGAACCTCTCCTACAATGAGCAGTTCTTC	CASSFLRFGRRNLSYNEQFF
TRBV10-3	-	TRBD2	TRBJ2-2	TGTGCCATCAGCCCGCGGGGGGGTTTGGACGGGGAGCTGTTTTTT	CAISPRGGLDGELFF
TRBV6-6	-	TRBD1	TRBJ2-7	TGTGCCAGCAGTTCCGGACAGGCCGGATTCCCCGAGCAGTACTTC	CASSSGQAGFPEQYF
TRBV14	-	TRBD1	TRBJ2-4	TGTGCCAGCAGCCATTCAGGGGGCATCAAAAACATTCAGTACTTC	CASSHSGGIKNIQYF
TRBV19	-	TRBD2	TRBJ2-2	TGTGCCAGTAGTTCTCAGCGGGGGGGCCCCCGGGAGCTGTTTTTT	CASSSQRGGPRELFF
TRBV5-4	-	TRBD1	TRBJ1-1	TGTGCCAGCAGCTTACAGGGGGCGTGGGCTGAAGCTTTCTTT	CASSLQGAWAEAFF
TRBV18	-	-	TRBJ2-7	TGTGCCAGCTCACCACCGGCGGCAACCTACGAGCAGTACTTC	CASSPPAATYEQYF
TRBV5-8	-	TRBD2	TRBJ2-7	TGTGCCAGCAGCCTGGGCGGGAGCGGCTACGAGCAGTACTTC	CASSLGGSGYEQYF
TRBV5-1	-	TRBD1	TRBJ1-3	TGCGCCAGCAGCCCATTGGACAGGGCCACTGGAAACACCATATATTTT	CASSPLDRATGNTIYF
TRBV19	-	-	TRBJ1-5	TGTGCCAGTAGCGCGGCGGGACTGCCCGATGAGCCCCAGCATTTT	CASSAAGLPDEPQHF
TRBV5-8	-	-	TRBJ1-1	TGTGCCAGCAGTTATTTTACGGGCCCCAGGGCTGAAGCTTTCTTT	CASSYFTGPRAEAFF
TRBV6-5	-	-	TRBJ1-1	TGTGCCAGCAGTTACTCGGGGGGGATGAACACTGAAGCTTTCTTT	CASSYSGGMNTEAFF
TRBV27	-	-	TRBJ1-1	TGTGCCAGCAGTTCCTATACCATGCACGCTGAAGCTTTCTTT	CASSSYTMHAEAFF
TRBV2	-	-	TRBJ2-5	TGTGCCAGCCGCGGGACGGCCAACTCTCAAGAGACCCAGTACTTC	CASRGTANSQETQYF